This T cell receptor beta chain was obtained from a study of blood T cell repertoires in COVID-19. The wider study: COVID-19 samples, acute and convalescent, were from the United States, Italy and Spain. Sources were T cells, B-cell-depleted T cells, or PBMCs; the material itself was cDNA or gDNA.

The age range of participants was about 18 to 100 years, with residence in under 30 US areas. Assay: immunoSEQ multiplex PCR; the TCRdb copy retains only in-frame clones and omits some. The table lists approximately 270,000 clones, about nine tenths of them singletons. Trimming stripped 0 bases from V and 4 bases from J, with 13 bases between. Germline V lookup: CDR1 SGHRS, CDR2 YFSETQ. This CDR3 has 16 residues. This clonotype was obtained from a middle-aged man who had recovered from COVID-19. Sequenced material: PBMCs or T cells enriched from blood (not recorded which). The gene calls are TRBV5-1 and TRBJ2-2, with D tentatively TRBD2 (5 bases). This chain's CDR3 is CASSLGERLGTGELFF. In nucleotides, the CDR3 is TGCGCCAGCAGCTTGGGGGAGCGGCTCGGCACCGGGGAGCTGTTTTTT.